This TCR beta chain was obtained from a study of T cell responses to AZD1222 COVID-19 vaccine. Germline V gene data show CDR1 as MNHGY and CDR2 as SAAAGT. This CDR3 region has 16 residues. Losses at the gene ends were 2 bases for V and 3 bases for J; bases not matched to a gene: 9. Method: immunoSEQ multiplex PCR; TCRdb's copy keeps in-frame clones and lacks some. Of approximately 88,000 clones listed, 90% to 95% are singletons. Study observations and caveats: The span of vaccine-associated CD4 TCRs extended across spike, with dominance at 160-218 and 743-854. Nearly half of the spike-specific TCRs reportedly recognize variant regions that carry no mutations.

Comments on this clone: Its antigen is still unknown.

The sample consisted of peripheral blood, taken on day 0 of AZD1222 vaccination. This sequence was found in an adult in good health. The J gene is TRBJ2-5, the V gene TRBV6-8, with 7 positions matching TRBD1. The CDR3 loop reads CASSYTWTGIEETQYF. In DNA form, the CDR3 reads TGTGCCAGCAGTTACACATGGACAGGAATAGAAGAGACCCAGTACTTC.